This T cell receptor (beta chain) is drawn from a study of shared clonotypes between healthy human individuals. Study background: Samples came from a couple of female and a few male donors aged 18 to 49.

Genomic DNA of every subset was divided equally among multiple immunoSEQ plates. Sorted-subset replicate PCR reactions contained approximately 190 ng DNA, corresponding to some 29,000 T cell genomes. Sequencing was performed with immunoSEQ multiplex PCR; in TCRdb, only in-frame clones are kept and a portion is missing. Of some 2,500,000 clones in the sample, about nine tenths were seen once. The CDR3 is made up of 15 amino acids. The V gene lost 3 bases and the J gene lost 2 bases, with 11 bases spanning the gap. Germline CDR1 SGHNT, CDR2 YENEEA. The chain combines TRBV11-3 with TRBJ2-1; the D gene could be TRBD1 or TRBD2 (5 bases each). Sequencing was performed on naive CD4+ T cells from PBMCs. As for subset: CD45RA+ positively selected. This clonotype was sampled from a man aged 18 to 30 in good health. Some clones in this sample may be carry-over from other donors' samples. CDR3 bases: TGTGCCAGCAGCTTGAGGGGCTTGGCCTACAATGAGCAGTTCTTC. Translated: CASSLRGLAYNEQFF.